These 26 T cell receptor beta chains were sequenced from one sample in a study of blood T cell repertoires in COVID-19. Only in-frame clones appear in the TCRdb table, and some are missing; sequencing was by immunoSEQ multiplex PCR. The table includes roughly 230,000 clones, approximately 86% detected once. Sequencing input: peripheral blood. Receptor source: a human donor in a cohort sampled during active COVID-19.

The chain combines TRBV24-1 with TRBJ2-7, with 9 nucleotides matching TRBD2. With V trimmed by 9 bases and J by 7 bases, 12 bases remained unmatched. Looked up from germline, CDR1 is KGHDR and CDR2 is SFDVKD. This CDR3 has 14 amino acids. CDR3 in DNA: TGTGCCACCCGGGGGGCGGGAGGGTTGGTGGAGCAGTACTTC. This translates into CATRGAGGLVEQYF.

The rearrangement joins TRBV18 to TRBJ2-7, with TRBD2 as a possible D gene (6 bases). This CDR3 region has 17 residues. The germline CDR1 and CDR2 sequences are KGHSH and LQKENI. Trimming took 6 bases from V and 4 from J, leaving 25 bases between them. The CDR3 DNA reads TGTGCCAGCTCGCCTCCCAATGTCGGGGGAAGAGTGTACGAGCAGTACTTC. Amino acids: CASSPPNVGGRVYEQYF.

The V call is TRBV7-3, the J call TRBJ2-6; a weak D match, TRBD1 (5 bases). The CDR3 runs 14 residues. Germline lookup yields CDR1 SGHTA and CDR2 FQGTGA. With 8 bases removed from V and 2 bases from J, the gap between germline ends came to 10 bases. The CDR3 DNA reads TGTGCCAGCCTGCGGACACCTGGGGCCAACGTCCTGACTTTC. Protein product: CASLRTPGANVLTF.

This sequence joins TRBV27 and TRBJ2-2, with 10 bases identical to TRBD2. V lost 7 bases and J lost 1; bases outside the gene matches: 3. CDR3 length: 15 residues. CDR1 is MNHEY, CDR2 SMNVEV, per germline (reference sequence). This CDR3 is CASTLAGENTGELFF. The CDR3 nucleotides are TGTGCCAGCACCCTAGCGGGGGAGAACACCGGGGAGCTGTTTTTT.

J is TRBJ2-1 and V is TRBV29-1; tentative D call: TRBD2 (5 bases). V was pared by 4 bases and J by 13 bases, with 17 bases between. Germline V gene sequence: CDR1 SQVTM, CDR2 ANQGSEA. CDR3 length: 12 amino acids. The CDR3 coding sequence is TGCAGCGTTGCCTTGACCCGCCGGGGACAGTTCTTC. It translates to CSVALTRRGQFF.

This sequence joins TRBV6-2 or TRBV6-3 and TRBJ2-1; possible D gene TRBD1, 6 bases. Germline CDR1 and CDR2: MNHEY and SVGEGT. Trimming shortened V by 2 bases and J by 2 bases, and 7 bases separated the two germline ends. This CDR3 has 14 amino acids. The CDR3 region has the DNA TGTGCCAGCAGTTACCAGGGGCCCTACAATGAGCAGTTCTTC. Its protein product is CASSYQGPYNEQFF.

The chain has TRBV28 and TRBJ2-3; 7 bases are a match to TRBD1. The CDR3 has 15 amino acids. Germline V CDR1 and CDR2: MDHEN, SYDVKM. V shed 4 bases and J 3 bases; nucleotides not matched to a gene: 7. This CDR3 is CASSSGQTVTDTQYF. The CDR3 nucleotides read TGTGCCAGCAGTTCGGGACAGACAGTAACAGATACGCAGTATTTT.

The J gene is TRBJ2-1, the V gene TRBV9; possible D gene TRBD2, 6 bases. V was clipped by 3 bases and J by 2 bases, with 9 bases between them. The CDR3 loop spans 14 amino acids. Germline-derived CDR1 and CDR2 are SGDLS and YYNGEE. CDR3 region: CASSAGLAYNEQFF. For the CDR3, the DNA is TGTGCCAGCAGCGCGGGACTCGCCTACAATGAGCAGTTCTTC.

This rearrangement joins TRBV30 to TRBJ2-1, with D perhaps TRBD2 (7 bases). Germline CDR1 and CDR2: GTSNPN and SVGIG (reference sequence). This CDR3 region has 13 residues. V gave up 0 bases and J gave up 8 bases, with 11 bases separating them. CDR3 in DNA: TGTGCCTGGAGTGTTGGGGGGGCCTATGAGCAGTTCTTC. This encodes CAWSVGGAYEQFF.

CDR3 sequence reads: CASSPGGAGRGEQYF. In DNA, the CDR3 is TGTGCCAGCAGCCCCGGCGGGGCAGGGAGGGGTGAGCAGTACTTC. The V and J genes are TRBV7-9 and TRBJ2-7; 7 bases are shared with TRBD2. The V and J ends lost 5 bases and 7 bases, in that order; junction bases with no gene match: 14. The CDR3 consists of 15 residues. Germline CDR1 is SEHNR and CDR2 is FQNEAQ (reference sequence).

The gene calls are TRBV12-5 and TRBJ2-1; TRBD2 aligns across 9 bases. CDR1 LGHNT and CDR2 FRNRAP come from the germline V gene. With 6 bases clipped from V and 4 bases from J, the junction kept 10 bases outside the gene matches. The CDR3 loop spans 16 amino acids. CDR3: CASGRQWTSEYNEQFF. The CDR3 DNA is TGTGCTAGTGGCCGTCAGTGGACTAGCGAATACAATGAGCAGTTCTTC.

The chain links TRBV5-1 to TRBJ2-3; 8 nucleotides match TRBD2. The germline V gene encodes CDR1 SGHRS and CDR2 YFSETQ. The trim removed 0 bases at V and 4 bases at J, leaving 13 bases unmatched. This CDR3 is 18 amino acids long. The CDR3 bases are TGCGCCAGCAGCTTGGTCGGTACCACGGGGGGGGCCTCAGATACGCAGTATTTT. This encodes CASSLVGTTGGASDTQYF.

The chain combines TRBV30 with TRBJ1-5; 7 nucleotides line up with TRBD1. Germline CDR1 GTSNPN, CDR2 SVGIG (reference sequence). V was pared by 0 bases and J by 5 bases, with 4 bases of the junction left unmatched. The CDR3 sequence is 14 residues long. The DNA for the CDR3 is TGTGCCTGGAGTGTAAGACAGGGAGATCAGCCCCAGCATTTT. Protein product: CAWSVRQGDQPQHF. Supplemented by reference TRBV30 and TRBJ1-5, the full variable domain reads SQTIHQWPATLVQPVGSPLSLECTVEGTSNPNLYWYRQAAGRGLQLLFYSVGIGQISSEVPQNLSASRPQDRQFILSSKKLLLSDSGFYLCAWSVRQGDQPQHFGDGTRLSIL.

The gene calls are TRBV13 and TRBJ2-2; D is undetermined. Germline values: CDR1 PRHDT, CDR2 FYEKMQ (reference sequence). The CDR3 contains 17 residues. V dropped 6 bases and J dropped 1 base, with 18 bases sitting between them. The CDR3 reads CASRTYISRENTGELFF. CDR3 DNA sequence: TGTGCCAGCAGAACATACATAAGTCGTGAGAACACCGGGGAGCTGTTTTTT.

The chain is built from TRBV4-3 and TRBJ2-1; TRBD1 aligns across 7 bases. CDR3 length: 16 amino acids. With 1 base clipped from V and 7 bases from J, the junction kept 10 bases outside the gene matches. Germline values: CDR1 LGHNA, CDR2 YSLEER. CDR3 nucleotide sequence: TGCGCCAGCAGCCAAGCCCGGGACAGAGGTGGTAATGAGCAGTTCTTC. Translated: CASSQARDRGGNEQFF.

The chain has TRBV19 and TRBJ2-7; 8 bases agree with TRBD1. This CDR3 is 13 amino acids long. The V gene's germline CDR1 is LNHDA and CDR2 SQIVND (reference sequence). V shed 4 bases and J 3 bases; nucleotides not matched to a gene: 2. For the CDR3, the DNA is TGTGCCAGTAGTAGAGGACAGGGCTACGAGCAGTACTTC. It codes for CASSRGQGYEQYF. The full variable domain, rest sourced from reference TRBV19 and TRBJ2-7, is DGGITQSPKYLFRKEGQNVTLSCEQNLNHDAMYWYRQDPGQGLRLIYYSQIVNDFQKGDIAEGYSVSREKKESFPLTVTSAQKNPTAFYLCASSRGQGYEQYFGPGTRLTVT.

The DNA of the CDR3 is TGTGCCAGCAGTTGGTGGGGGGGAACGAACACCGGGGAGCTGTTTTTT. Amino acids: CASSWWGGTNTGELFF. V gene TRBV27 combines with J gene TRBJ2-2; 7 nucleotides agree with TRBD2. V lost 4 bases and J lost 0; bases outside the gene matches: 5. Germline V gene sequence: CDR1 MNHEY, CDR2 SMNVEV (reference sequence). The CDR3 covers 16 residues.

This clone appeared once. The V call is TRBV5-1, the J call TRBJ1-3; no clear D. CDR3 length: 14 amino acids. From germline, CDR1 is SGHRS and CDR2 YFSETQ. V was pared by 2 bases and J by 5 bases, with 11 bases between. This chain's CDR3 is CASSFTYARNTIYF. CDR3 nucleotides: TGCGCCAGCAGCTTCACTTACGCGAGAAACACCATATATTTT. Full variable domain (outside the CDR3, taken from reference TRBV5-1 and TRBJ1-3): KAGVTQTPRYLIKTRGQQVTLSCSPISGHRSVSWYQQTPGQGLQFLFEYFSETQRNKGNFPGRFSGRQFSNSRSEMNVSTLELGDSALYLCASSFTYARNTIYFGEGSWLTVV.

The chain uses TRBV25-1 and TRBJ2-3, with TRBD2 matching 8 bases. Germline lookup yields CDR1 MGHDK and CDR2 SYGVNS. The CDR3 consists of 16 residues. Losses at the gene ends were 0 bases for V and 2 bases for J; bases not matched to a gene: 4. CDR3 bases: TGTGCCAGCAGTGAATACAACGGGGGGGTCACAGATACGCAGTATTTT. Protein: CASSEYNGGVTDTQYF.

CDR3 in amino acids: CARLKHTGVNTEAFF. The DNA for the CDR3 is TGTGCCAGACTAAAGCACACCGGGGTGAACACTGAAGCTTTCTTT. The rearrangement joins TRBV5-6 to TRBJ1-1; D is unclear. The germline V gene encodes CDR1 SGHDT and CDR2 YYEEEE. V was shortened by 8 bases and J by 0 bases, with 17 bases between the two germline ends. There are 15 residues in the CDR3.

In this sample, this clone turned up a few times. The chain joins TRBV18 to TRBJ1-1, with 7 positions matching TRBD1. This CDR3 has 16 residues. Per the germline V gene, CDR1 is KGHSH and CDR2 is LQKENI. Germline trimming cut 3 bases from V and 1 base from J; bases unmatched to any gene: 8. CDR3 nucleotide sequence: TGTGCCAGCTCACCTTTCGAGACAGGGAAGAACACTGAAGCTTTCTTT. Its protein is CASSPFETGKNTEAFF.

This chain links TRBV20-1 with TRBJ1-1; TRBD1 is a possible D gene (5 bases). V was shortened by 3 bases and J by 4 bases, with 15 bases between the two germline ends. CDR3 length: 14 residues. Per the germline V gene, CDR1 is DFQATT and CDR2 is SNEGSKA (reference sequence). CDR3 amino acids: CSASEVGGSTEAFF. DNA for the CDR3: TGCAGTGCTAGTGAGGTCGGGGGGAGCACTGAAGCTTTCTTT.

This chain joins TRBV4-3 and TRBJ1-2; 10 bases line up with TRBD1. This CDR3 contains 16 residues. Germline trimming cut 4 bases from V and 5 bases from J; bases unmatched to any gene: 10. Germline V gene data show CDR1 as LGHNA and CDR2 as YSLEER. CDR3 sequence: CASSRSTGGEWYGYTF. The CDR3 region has the DNA TGCGCCAGCAGCCGATCGACAGGGGGCGAGTGGTATGGCTACACCTTC.

This clone was seen just once. The V call is TRBV12-3 or TRBV12-4, the J call TRBJ1-4, with D maybe TRBD1 (5 bases). V lost 4 bases and J 8 bases, leaving 11 bases between the germline ends. The CDR3 is 13 residues long. The CDR3 protein is CASSYGRVEKLFF. In DNA, the CDR3 is TGTGCCAGCAGTTATGGCAGGGTAGAAAAACTGTTTTTT.

The CDR3 DNA is TGTGCCAGCAGCTTAGCCTCAGCCATTAGCGGGAGGAAAAATGAGCAGTTCTTC. It is translated as CASSLASAISGRKNEQFF. The chain joins TRBV7-2 to TRBJ2-1; 10 bases align to TRBD2. Per germline, CDR1 SGHTA and CDR2 FQGNSA. There are 18 residues in the CDR3. V shed 0 bases, J shed 7 bases, and the junction held 12 bases outside the gene matches.

The chain employs TRBV19 and TRBJ2-1; D remains ambiguous. This CDR3 spans 12 amino acids. V lost 7 bases, J lost 6 bases, and 10 bases lay in between. Per germline, CDR1 LNHDA and CDR2 SQIVND (reference sequence). This chain's CDR3 is CASKSGGNEQFF. CDR3 sequence (DNA): TGTGCCAGTAAGTCGGGTGGCAATGAGCAGTTCTTC.